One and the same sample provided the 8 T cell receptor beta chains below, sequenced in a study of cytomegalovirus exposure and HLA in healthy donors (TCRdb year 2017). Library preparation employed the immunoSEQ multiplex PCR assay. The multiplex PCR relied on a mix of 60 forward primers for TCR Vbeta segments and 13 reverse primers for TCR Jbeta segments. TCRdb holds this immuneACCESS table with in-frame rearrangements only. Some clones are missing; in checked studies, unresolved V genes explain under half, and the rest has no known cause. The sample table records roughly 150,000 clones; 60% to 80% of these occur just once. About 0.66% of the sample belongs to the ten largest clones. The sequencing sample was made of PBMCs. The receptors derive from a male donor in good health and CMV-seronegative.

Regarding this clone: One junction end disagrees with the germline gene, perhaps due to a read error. CDR3 residues: CSSSSGTGHYGYTF. The CDR3 DNA follows: TGTTCCAGCAGCTCCGGGACAGGCCACTATGGCTACACCTTC. This chain uses TRBV7-9 with TRBJ1-2; 8 positions agree with TRBD1. The germline CDR1 and CDR2 sequences are SEHNR and FQNEAQ (reference sequence). CDR3 length equals 14 residues.

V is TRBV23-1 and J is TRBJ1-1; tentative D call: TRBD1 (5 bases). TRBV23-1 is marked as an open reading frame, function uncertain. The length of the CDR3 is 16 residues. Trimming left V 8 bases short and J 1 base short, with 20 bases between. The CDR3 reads CASSKRGHLGNTEAFF. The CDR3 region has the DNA TGCGCCAGCTCCAAACGAGGACATTTAGGGAACACTGAAGCTTTCTTT.

The CDR3 protein is CASSYGDSYNQPQHF. The DNA of the CDR3 is TGTGCCAGCAGCTATGGGGACAGCTACAATCAGCCCCAGCATTTT. This chain connects TRBV5-8 to TRBJ1-5; 7 bases align to TRBD1. V was clipped by 3 bases and J by 3 bases; unmatched bases: 6. Germline V gives CDR1 SGHTS, CDR2 YDEGEE. The CDR3 is made up of 15 amino acids.

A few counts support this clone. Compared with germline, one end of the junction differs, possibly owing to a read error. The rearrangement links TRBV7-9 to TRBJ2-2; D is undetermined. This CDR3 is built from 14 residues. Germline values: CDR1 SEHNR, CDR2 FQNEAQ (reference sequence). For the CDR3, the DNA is TGTTCCAGCAGCTTAACTGCTAACACCGGGGAGCTGTTTTTT. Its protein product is CSSSLTANTGELFF.

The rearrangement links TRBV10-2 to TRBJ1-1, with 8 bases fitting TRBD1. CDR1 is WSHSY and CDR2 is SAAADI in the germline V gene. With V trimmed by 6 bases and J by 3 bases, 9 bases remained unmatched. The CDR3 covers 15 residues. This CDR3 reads CASSRTGTFDTEAFF. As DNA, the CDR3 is TGCGCCAGCAGCCGGACAGGGACTTTCGACACTGAAGCTTTCTTT.

The CDR3 bases are TGTGCCAGCATTTACAGGGAGAGTGAAAAACTGTTTTTT. Translation gives CASIYRESEKLFF. The rearrangement joins TRBV2 to TRBJ1-4; D is perhaps TRBD1 (6 bases). There are 13 residues in the CDR3. Between the trimmed V and J ends, which lost 7 bases and 7 bases, there was a span of 13 bases. Germline assignment: CDR1 SNHLY and CDR2 FYNNEI.

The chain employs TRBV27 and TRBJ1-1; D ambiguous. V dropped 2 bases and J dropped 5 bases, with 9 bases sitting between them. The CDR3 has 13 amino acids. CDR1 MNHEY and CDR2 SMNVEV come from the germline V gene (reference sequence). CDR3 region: CASSLLLRTEAFF. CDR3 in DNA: TGTGCCAGCAGTTTACTGCTCAGGACTGAAGCTTTCTTT.

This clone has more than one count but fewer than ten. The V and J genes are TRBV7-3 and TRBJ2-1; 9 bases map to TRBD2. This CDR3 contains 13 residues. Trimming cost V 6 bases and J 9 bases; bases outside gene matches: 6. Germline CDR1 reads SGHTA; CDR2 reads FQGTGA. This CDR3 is CASRAGGGGEQFF. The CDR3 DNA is TGTGCCAGCAGAGCGGGAGGTGGAGGTGAGCAGTTCTTC.